This is a list of T cell receptor beta chains from one sample in a study of blood T cell repertoires in COVID-19. Clones were read by immunoSEQ multiplex PCR, and TCRdb kept only the in-frame ones, dropping some. Of some 190,000 clones in the sample, 70% to 90% were seen once. The sample comprised peripheral blood. These receptors all stem from a woman between 35 and 50 years old who had recovered from COVID-19. Both conserved end residues are part of each CDR3. Fields, in order: V gene, J gene, clone size, D gene, CDR3 protein, CDR3 DNA. D genes are given only for firm matches. Clone size appears in some rows only: once, few, many, or a class for an expanded clone.

TRBV20-1	TRBJ2-3	NA	TRBD2	CSASPSGSTDTQYF	TGCAGTGCTAGTCCTAGCGGGAGCACAGATACGCAGTATTTT
TRBV5-4	TRBJ2-2	NA	NA	CASSLGSGELFF	TGTGCCAGCAGCTTGGGGAGCGGGGAGCTGTTTTTT
TRBV28	TRBJ2-7	NA	NA	CASSTPGHITYEQYF	TGTGCCAGCAGTACACCGGGACACATTACCTACGAGCAGTACTTC
TRBV4-1	TRBJ2-3	few	NA	CASSQEVAQRGDTQYF	TGCGCCAGCAGCCAAGAAGTCGCGCAGCGCGGGGATACGCAGTATTTT
TRBV29-1	TRBJ2-1	NA	TRBD1	CSVVSRDRGFDEQFF	TGCAGCGTTGTATCACGAGACAGGGGGTTCGATGAGCAGTTCTTC
TRBV3-1/TRBV3-2	TRBJ1-4	NA	NA	CASSQGAGLLATNEKLFF	TGTGCCAGCAGCCAAGGGGCAGGCCTGCTCGCAACTAATGAAAAACTGTTTTTT
TRBV5-4	TRBJ2-7	NA	TRBD1	CASRSGTDTYEQYF	TGTGCCAGCAGGTCCGGGACAGATACCTACGAGCAGTACTTC
TRBV27	TRBJ2-1	NA	TRBD2	CASSGTSGMAPNEQFF	TGTGCCAGCAGTGGAACTAGCGGGATGGCCCCCAATGAGCAGTTCTTC
TRBV29-1	TRBJ1-2	NA	NA	CSVNYMHGYTF	TGCAGCGTTAATTACATGCATGGCTACACCTTC
TRBV19	TRBJ2-1	NA	TRBD2	CASSIDATSGYNEQFF	TGTGCCAGTAGTATAGACGCGACTAGCGGGTACAATGAGCAGTTCTTC
TRBV3-1/TRBV3-2	TRBJ1-6	NA	NA	CASSSTGGSPLHF	TGTGCCAGCAGCTCAACCGGGGGTTCACCCCTCCACTTT
TRBV5-5	TRBJ1-1	NA	TRBD1	CASSSGTGRTEAFF	TGTGCCAGCAGTTCCGGGACAGGGCGCACTGAAGCTTTCTTT
TRBV11-2	TRBJ2-6	NA	NA	CASKTDGSGANVLTF	TGTGCCAGCAAAACAGATGGATCTGGGGCCAACGTCCTGACTTTC
TRBV5-5	TRBJ2-2	NA	NA	CASSLSRDTNTGELFF	TGTGCCAGCAGCTTATCCCGGGACACCAACACCGGGGAGCTGTTTTTT
TRBV29-1	TRBJ1-5	NA	NA	CSVKGANQPQHF	TGCAGTGTGAAGGGAGCCAATCAGCCCCAGCATTTT
TRBV5-1	TRBJ2-7	NA	NA	CASSLGGGDYEQYF	TGCGCCAGCAGCTTGGGGGGCGGTGACTACGAGCAGTACTTC
TRBV19	TRBJ1-1	NA	NA	CASSIDSGLENTEAFF	TGTGCCAGTAGTATAGACTCGGGACTTGAGAACACTGAAGCTTTCTTT
TRBV4-3	TRBJ1-4	NA	NA	CASSQVEGREKLFF	TGCGCCAGCAGCCAAGTGGAGGGGCGCGAAAAACTGTTTTTT
TRBV5-1	TRBJ1-3	NA	NA	CASSLAGGYSGNTIYF	TGCGCCAGCAGCTTGGCTGGCGGCTACTCTGGAAACACCATATATTTT
TRBV27	TRBJ2-3	NA	TRBD2	CASSPSGTSVLFTDTQYF	TGTGCCAGCAGTCCAAGTGGGACTAGCGTCCTTTTCACAGATACGCAGTATTTT
TRBV9	TRBJ2-2	NA	TRBD2	CASSIAGGYTGELFF	TGTGCCAGCAGCATAGCGGGAGGATACACCGGGGAGCTGTTTTTT
TRBV6-2/TRBV6-3	TRBJ2-5	NA	TRBD1	CASSPGGQGARVFGTQYF	TGTGCCAGCAGCCCCGGTGGACAGGGGGCGCGAGTCTTCGGGACCCAGTACTTC
TRBV7-9	TRBJ2-5	NA	NA	CASSLLALQETQYF	TGTGCCAGCAGCTTACTAGCGCTCCAAGAGACCCAGTACTTC
TRBV6-5	TRBJ1-1	few	TRBD1	CASSPTGTANTEAFF	TGTGCCAGCAGTCCTACAGGGACAGCGAACACTGAAGCTTTCTTT
TRBV5-1	TRBJ2-2	NA	TRBD1	CASSSTGLDTGELFF	TGCGCCAGCAGCTCGACAGGGTTGGACACCGGGGAGCTGTTTTTT
TRBV25-1	TRBJ1-2	NA	TRBD1	CASSEYPGGSYTF	TGTGCCAGCAGTGAATACCCAGGGGGTAGCTACACCTTC
TRBV10-3	TRBJ1-6	NA	TRBD1	CAIRPGQGNNSPLHF	TGTGCCATCAGACCAGGACAGGGGAATAATTCACCCCTCCACTTT
TRBV5-1	TRBJ2-2	NA	NA	CASSLEQEWGELFF	TGCGCCAGCAGCTTGGAGCAAGAATGGGGGGAGCTGTTTTTT
TRBV28	TRBJ2-5	NA	NA	CASSSGQYRDGAQYF	TGTGCCAGCAGTTCAGGACAGTATAGAGACGGAGCCCAGTACTTC
TRBV5-1	TRBJ1-5	NA	TRBD1	CASSFTGGGQPQHF	TGCGCCAGCAGCTTTACAGGGGGCGGACAGCCCCAGCATTTT
TRBV19	TRBJ2-2	NA	TRBD1	CASTWDRGGTGELFF	TGTGCCAGTACCTGGGACAGGGGAGGCACCGGGGAGCTGTTTTTT
TRBV10-3	TRBJ2-5	NA	NA	CAISRGRETQYF	TGTGCCATCAGCAGGGGAAGAGAGACCCAGTACTTC
TRBV11-2	TRBJ1-5	few	NA	CASSLVEGSQPQHF	TGTGCCAGCAGCTTAGTTGAGGGAAGCCAGCCCCAGCATTTT
TRBV2	TRBJ2-1	NA	NA	CASGLQGGYNEQFF	TGTGCCAGCGGACTTCAAGGTGGCTACAATGAGCAGTTCTTC
TRBV7-9	TRBJ2-1	NA	TRBD2	CASSLVSSGALQFF	TGTGCCAGCAGCTTAGTTTCTAGCGGGGCTTTGCAGTTCTTC
TRBV7-3	TRBJ2-1	NA	TRBD1	CASSSTRDRGNNEQFF	TGTGCCAGCAGCTCCACCCGGGACAGGGGAAACAATGAGCAGTTCTTC
TRBV7-8	TRBJ2-7	few	TRBD2	CASSLAHTSGANYEQYF	TGTGCCAGCAGCTTAGCCCACACTAGCGGGGCCAACTACGAGCAGTACTTC
TRBV27	TRBJ2-2	NA	NA	CASSLTPNTGELFF	TGTGCCAGCAGTTTAACACCGAACACCGGGGAGCTGTTTTTT
TRBV5-4	TRBJ2-5	NA	TRBD2	CASSLPGTSGRETQYF	TGTGCCAGCAGCTTGCCCGGGACTAGCGGGAGGGAGACCCAGTACTTC
TRBV28	TRBJ2-7	NA	NA	CASSSPAGGTYEQYF	TGTGCCAGCAGTTCCCCGGCAGGGGGGACCTACGAGCAGTACTTC
TRBV9	TRBJ2-5	NA	NA	CASSKGPRSGDMVETQYF	TGTGCCAGCAGCAAAGGCCCCCGGAGCGGGGACATGGTAGAGACCCAGTACTTC
TRBV19	TRBJ1-1	once	NA	CASNPGLNLGDTEAFF	TGTGCCAGTAATCCGGGACTCAACCTCGGGGACACTGAAGCTTTCTTT
TRBV28	TRBJ1-2	NA	TRBD1	CASSLPGQGANGYTF	TGTGCCAGCAGTTTACCCGGACAGGGGGCAAATGGCTACACCTTC
TRBV6-5	TRBJ2-2	few	NA	CASTNTGELFF	TGTGCCAGTACTAACACCGGGGAGCTGTTTTTT
TRBV6-5	TRBJ2-7	NA	NA	CASTPGAGATYEQYF	TGTGCCAGCACCCCAGGGGCGGGAGCCACCTACGAGCAGTACTTC
TRBV29-1	TRBJ1-1	NA	NA	CSALQDRNTEAFF	TGCAGCGCTCTACAGGACAGGAACACTGAAGCTTTCTTT
TRBV3-1/TRBV3-2	TRBJ1-2	NA	NA	CASSSREVLYGYTF	TGTGCCAGCAGCTCCCGTGAGGTCCTCTATGGCTACACCTTC
TRBV19	TRBJ1-1	NA	TRBD1	CASSTDRGYTEAFF	TGTGCCAGTAGTACGGACAGGGGGTACACTGAAGCTTTCTTT
TRBV14	TRBJ1-1	NA	NA	CASSQLRGTEAFF	TGTGCCAGCAGCCAACTCCGCGGCACTGAAGCTTTCTTT
TRBV29-1	TRBJ1-1	NA	NA	CSVGGSGEAFF	TGCAGCGTTGGGGGTTCAGGGGAAGCTTTCTTT
TRBV9	TRBJ2-3	NA	NA	CASSVLQDDTQYF	TGTGCCAGCAGCGTCCTTCAGGATGATACGCAGTATTTT
TRBV10-3	TRBJ1-3	NA	TRBD1	CAISPGTGADTIYF	TGTGCCATCAGTCCCGGGACAGGGGCCGACACCATATATTTT
TRBV6-2/TRBV6-3	TRBJ2-1	NA	NA	CASSKPGLSHGEQFF	TGTGCCAGCAGTAAACCGGGACTCAGTCACGGTGAGCAGTTCTTC